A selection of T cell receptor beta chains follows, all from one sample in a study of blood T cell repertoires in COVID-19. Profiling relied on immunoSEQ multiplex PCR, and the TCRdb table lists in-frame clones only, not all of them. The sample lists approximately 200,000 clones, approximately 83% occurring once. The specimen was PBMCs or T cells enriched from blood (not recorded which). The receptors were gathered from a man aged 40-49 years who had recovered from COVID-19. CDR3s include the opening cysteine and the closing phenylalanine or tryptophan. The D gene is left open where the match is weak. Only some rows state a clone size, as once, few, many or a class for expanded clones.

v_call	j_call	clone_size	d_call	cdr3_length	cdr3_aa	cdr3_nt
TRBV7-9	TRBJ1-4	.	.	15	CASSPPQGRDEKLFF	TGTGCCAGCAGCCCGCCGCAGGGGAGGGATGAAAAACTGTTTTTT
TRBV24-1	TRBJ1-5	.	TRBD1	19	CATSDFGTGQVLSNQPQHF	TGTGCCACCAGTGATTTCGGGACGGGACAGGTTCTTAGCAATCAGCCCCAGCATTTT
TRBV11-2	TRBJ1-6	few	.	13	CASSLDGSSPLHF	TGTGCCAGCAGCTTAGATGGGAGTTCACCCCTCCACTTT
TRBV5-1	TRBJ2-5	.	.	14	CASSLGREGETQYF	TGCGCCAGCAGCTTGGGGAGGGAAGGTGAGACCCAGTACTTC
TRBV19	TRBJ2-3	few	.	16	CASSIEGRESTDTQYF	TGTGCCAGTAGTATAGAGGGCAGGGAATCCACAGATACGCAGTATTTT
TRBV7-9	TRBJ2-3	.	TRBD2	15	CASSVLAGYTDTQYF	TGTGCCAGCAGCGTACTAGCGGGGTACACAGATACGCAGTATTTT
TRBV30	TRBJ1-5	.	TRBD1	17	CAWSRDRGGYSNQPQHF	TGTGCCTGGAGTCGGGACAGGGGGGGATATAGCAATCAGCCCCAGCATTTT
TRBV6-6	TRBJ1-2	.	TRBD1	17	CASSRAPGQGINYGYTF	TGTGCCAGCAGCCGAGCTCCGGGACAGGGAATCAACTATGGCTACACCTTC
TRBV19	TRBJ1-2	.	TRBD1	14	CASRTTGGADGYTF	TGTGCCAGTAGGACGACAGGGGGCGCGGATGGCTACACCTTC
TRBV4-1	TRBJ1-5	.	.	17	CASSQGYVTASNQPQHF	TGCGCCAGCAGCCAAGGGTACGTGACAGCAAGCAATCAGCCCCAGCATTTT
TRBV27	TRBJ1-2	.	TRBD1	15	CASSLAGGRIYGYTF	TGTGCCAGCAGTTTAGCAGGGGGCAGGATCTATGGCTACACCTTC
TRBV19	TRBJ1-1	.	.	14	CASTQWRVNTEAFF	TGTGCCAGTACCCAATGGCGGGTGAACACTGAAGCTTTCTTT
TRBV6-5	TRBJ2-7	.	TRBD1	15	CASRRPGTGIGEQYF	TGTGCCAGCAGGCGTCCCGGGACAGGGATTGGGGAGCAGTACTTC
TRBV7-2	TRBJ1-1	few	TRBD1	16	CASSTRTGASGTEAFF	TGTGCCAGCAGCACCAGGACAGGGGCCTCGGGCACTGAAGCTTTCTTT
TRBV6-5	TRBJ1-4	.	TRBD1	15	CASSSEGQGVEKLFF	TGTGCCAGCAGTTCAGAGGGACAGGGGGTTGAAAAACTGTTTTTT
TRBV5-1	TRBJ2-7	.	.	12	CASSLNRLEQYF	TGCGCCAGCAGCTTGAACAGGTTGGAGCAGTACTTC
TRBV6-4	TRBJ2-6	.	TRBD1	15	CASGTGGSGANVLTF	TGTGCCAGCGGGACAGGGGGCTCTGGGGCCAACGTCCTGACTTTC
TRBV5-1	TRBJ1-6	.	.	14	CASSLGDNNSPLHF	TGCGCCAGCAGCCTGGGGGACAATAATTCACCCCTCCACTTT
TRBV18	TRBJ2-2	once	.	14	CASSPATRAAELFF	TGTGCCAGCTCACCTGCAACGAGGGCCGCAGAGCTGTTTTTT
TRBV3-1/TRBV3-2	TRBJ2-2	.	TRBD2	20	CASSQAPKLAGASYTGELFF	TGTGCCAGCAGCCAAGCTCCAAAACTAGCGGGGGCCTCTTACACCGGGGAGCTGTTTTTT
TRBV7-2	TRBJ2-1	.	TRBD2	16	CASSRSSGGLYNEQFF	TGTGCCAGCAGCAGGTCTAGCGGTGGTCTATACAATGAGCAGTTCTTC
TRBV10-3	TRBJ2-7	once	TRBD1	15	CAISDWQGARYEQYF	TGTGCCATCAGTGACTGGCAGGGGGCGAGGTACGAGCAGTACTTC
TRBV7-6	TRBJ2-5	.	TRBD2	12	CASSPRAGAQYF	TGTGCCAGCAGCCCCCGCGCGGGGGCCCAGTACTTC
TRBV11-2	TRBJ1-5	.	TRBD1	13	CASSSGQGLSQHF	TGTGCCAGCAGCAGCGGACAGGGCCTCTCCCAGCATTTT
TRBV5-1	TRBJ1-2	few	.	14	CASSLVSGGIGYTF	TGCGCCAGCAGCTTGGTCTCTGGGGGCATCGGCTACACCTTC